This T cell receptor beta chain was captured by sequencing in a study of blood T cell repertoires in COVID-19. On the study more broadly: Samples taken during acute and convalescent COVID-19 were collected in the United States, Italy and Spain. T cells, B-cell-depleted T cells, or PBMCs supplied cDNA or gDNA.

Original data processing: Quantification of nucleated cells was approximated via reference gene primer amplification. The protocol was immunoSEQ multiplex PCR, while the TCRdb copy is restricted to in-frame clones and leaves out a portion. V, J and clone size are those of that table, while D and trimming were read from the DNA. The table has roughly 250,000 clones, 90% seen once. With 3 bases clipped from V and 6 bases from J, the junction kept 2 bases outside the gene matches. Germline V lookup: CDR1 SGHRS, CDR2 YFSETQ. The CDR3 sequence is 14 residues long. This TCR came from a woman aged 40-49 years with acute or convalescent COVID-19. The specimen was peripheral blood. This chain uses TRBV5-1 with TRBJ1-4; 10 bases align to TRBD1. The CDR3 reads CASSSGTGDEKLFF. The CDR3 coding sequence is TGCGCCAGCAGCTCCGGGACAGGGGATGAAAAACTGTTTTTT.